The 22 T cell receptor beta chains below come from one sample, sequenced in a study of long-term antiretroviral therapy in people with HIV. The authors ran the immunoSEQ assay, v3.0, at survey level. The method was immunoSEQ multiplex PCR; TCRdb's version includes in-frame clones alone and lacks a portion of them. The data hold some 19,000 clones, with roughly 72% observed a single time. The specimen comprised unsorted PBMCs, sampled 2.2 years after starting antiretroviral therapy. All receptors derive from a man aged 50 to 59 with HIV.

The chain uses TRBV7-9 and TRBJ2-3, with TRBD2 matching over 10 bases. Trimming cost V 5 bases and J 2 bases; bases outside gene matches: 4. The CDR3 loop spans 15 amino acids. The germline V gene encodes CDR1 SEHNR and CDR2 FQNEAQ (reference sequence). CDR3 nucleotides: TGTGCCAGCAGCGATAGCGGGGGGTTCACAGATACGCAGTATTTT. Translation gives CASSDSGGFTDTQYF.

The chain carries TRBV4-1 and TRBJ1-1, with D unclear. The V end lost 4 bases, the J end lost 1 base, and 13 bases lay between the germline ends. CDR3 length: 15 amino acids. Germline V lookup: CDR1 MGHRA, CDR2 YSYEKL. For the CDR3, the DNA is TGCGCCAGCAGCCCCCCTAGGGTGGCGAACACTGAAGCTTTCTTT. Translating it yields CASSPPRVANTEAFF.

This clone was counted only a few times. The CDR3 protein is CASRFAGGTYEQYF. As DNA, the CDR3 is TGTGCCAGCAGATTCGCGGGCGGCACCTACGAGCAGTACTTC. The chain is built from TRBV7-2 and TRBJ2-7, with D possibly being TRBD2 (5 bases). The CDR3 contains 14 residues. Germline-derived CDR1 and CDR2 are SGHTA and FQGNSA. Trimming shortened V by 6 bases and J by 2 bases, and 14 bases separated the two germline ends.

This rearrangement joins TRBV19 to TRBJ1-1; 12 nucleotides agree with TRBD1. Trimming at V came to 7 bases and at J to 1 base, leaving 10 bases not matched to a gene. The CDR3 runs to 17 residues. CDR1 and CDR2 (germline): LNHDA, SQIVND (reference sequence). CDR3 in DNA: TGTGCCAGTATTCCCGGGACAGGGGGCGGCACGAACACTGAAGCTTTCTTT. Residues: CASIPGTGGGTNTEAFF.

The rearrangement joins TRBV7-2 to TRBJ2-3; 11 bases are a match to TRBD2. The trim removed 4 bases at V and 1 base at J, leaving 1 base unmatched. Looked up from germline, CDR1 is SGHTA and CDR2 is FQGNSA. The CDR3 contains 15 residues. The CDR3 protein is CASSSGLAGTDTQYF. In DNA, the CDR3 is TGTGCCAGCAGCTCGGGACTAGCGGGCACAGATACGCAGTATTTT. Filled out from reference TRBV7-2 and TRBJ2-3, the complete variable domain reads GAGVSQSPSNKVTEKGKDVELRCDPISGHTALYWYRQSLGQGLEFLIYFQGNSAPDKSGLPSDRFSAERTGGSVSTLTIQRTQQEDSAVYLCASSSGLAGTDTQYFGPGTRLTVL.

In this sample, this clone turned up once. The rearrangement links TRBV10-3 to TRBJ2-1, with D maybe TRBD2 (5 bases). Germline assignment: CDR1 ENHRY and CDR2 SYGVKD. This CDR3 region has 11 residues. Between the trimmed V and J ends, which lost 5 bases and 7 bases, there was a span of 6 bases. The CDR3 DNA is TGTGCCATCAGTCGGGGTAATGAGCAGTTCTTC. It encodes CAISRGNEQFF.

The rearrangement joins TRBV10-2 to TRBJ2-7; unclear D gene. This CDR3 has 11 amino acids. Trimming stripped 6 bases from V and 3 bases from J, with 6 bases between. Germline assignment: CDR1 WSHSY and CDR2 SAAADI. Here the CDR3 reads CASSPLYEQYF. In DNA, the CDR3 is TGCGCCAGCAGCCCCCTCTACGAGCAGTACTTC.

In this sample, this clone turned up once. This CDR3 reads CASSQGQGWNTEAFF. The CDR3 DNA reads as TGTGCCAGCAGCCAAGGACAGGGGTGGAACACTGAAGCTTTCTTT. The chain recombines TRBV7-6 with TRBJ1-1; 9 nucleotides agree with TRBD1. V lost 5 bases to trimming and J lost 1 base; unmatched junction nucleotides: 5. This CDR3 is built from 15 residues. The germline gives CDR1 SGHVS, CDR2 FNYEAQ.

The chain couples TRBV6-5 to TRBJ2-2, with D unresolved. CDR1 is MNHEY, CDR2 SVGAGI, per germline. This CDR3 region has 13 residues. Trimming left V 6 bases short and J 1 base short, with 6 bases between. The CDR3, as DNA: TGTGCCAGCAGCCCCAGGAACACCGGGGAGCTGTTTTTT. It encodes CASSPRNTGELFF.

This rearrangement joins TRBV7-8 to TRBJ1-1, with D possibly matching TRBD1 (5 bases). Germline V lookup: CDR1 SGHVS, CDR2 FQNEAQ. Trimming cost V 1 base and J 0 bases, with 9 bases left between them. This CDR3 contains 15 residues. The CDR3 sequence: CASSLGGHLNTEAFF. CDR3 coding DNA: TGTGCCAGCAGCTTAGGAGGACACTTGAACACTGAAGCTTTCTTT.

This rearrangement joins TRBV2 to TRBJ2-5; D remains ambiguous. The CDR3 has 14 amino acids. V dropped 4 bases and J dropped 2 bases, with 11 bases sitting between them. Per the germline V gene, CDR1 is SNHLY and CDR2 is FYNNEI. This CDR3 reads CASSGRNRQETQYF. CDR3 nucleotides: TGTGCCAGCAGTGGTCGTAACAGACAAGAGACCCAGTACTTC.

V gene TRBV6-1 combines with J gene TRBJ2-2; D unresolved. CDR3 length: 13 residues. Trimming removed 2 bases at V and 7 bases at J, with 8 bases between. Looked up from germline, CDR1 is MNHNS and CDR2 is SASEGT. The CDR3 DNA reads TGTGCCAGCAGTGAAAGGGTGAGCGGGGAGCTGTTTTTT. This sequence encodes CASSERVSGELFF.

This chain links TRBV7-2 with TRBJ1-6; no clear D. Germline CDR1 SGHTA, CDR2 FQGNSA. CDR3 length equals 16 residues. The V gene lost 2 bases and the J gene lost 7 bases, with 15 bases spanning the gap. The CDR3 sequence is CASSLFRGSSNSPLHF. CDR3 bases: TGTGCCAGCAGCTTATTCCGTGGCAGCTCCAATTCACCCCTCCACTTT.

The chain has TRBV5-4 and TRBJ1-5; TRBD1 aligns across 8 bases. The CDR3 is made up of 16 amino acids. The junction had 8 bases not matched to a gene; V was cut back by 6 bases and J by 0 bases. CDR1 is SGHNT and CDR2 is YYREEE in the germline V gene (reference sequence). CDR3 in DNA: TGTGCCAGCACCCCCACAGGGGGTCTTAGCAATCAGCCCCAGCATTTT. Translating gives CASTPTGGLSNQPQHF.

J is TRBJ1-1 and V is TRBV29-1; no firm D call. Germline values: CDR1 SQVTM, CDR2 ANQGSEA. Trimming removed 0 bases at V and 6 bases at J, with 5 bases between. The CDR3 runs 11 residues. The CDR3 spells CSVEDGAEAFF. The DNA of the CDR3 is TGCAGCGTTGAAGATGGCGCTGAAGCTTTCTTT.

The chain is built from TRBV5-1 and TRBJ2-1; a possible D gene is TRBD1 (6 bases). The CDR3 runs to 14 residues. The V and J ends lost 0 bases and 9 bases respectively, with 13 bases between them. CDR1 is SGHRS and CDR2 is YFSETQ in the germline V gene. CDR3 DNA: TGCGCCAGCAGCTTGGGGGGGCCGACAGGTGAGCAGTTCTTC. This codes for CASSLGGPTGEQFF.

A single count supports this clone. The J gene is TRBJ2-7, the V gene TRBV5-1; 12 positions match TRBD2. Germline trimming cut 4 bases from V and 4 bases from J; bases unmatched to any gene: 6. The CDR3 covers 15 residues. CDR1 is SGHRS and CDR2 is YFSETQ in the germline V gene. DNA for the CDR3: TGCGCCAGCAGCCTGACTAGCGGGGGAGGATACGAGCAGTACTTC. It codes for CASSLTSGGGYEQYF.

This chain uses TRBV9 with TRBJ1-3; D gene uncertain. Germline V lookup: CDR1 SGDLS, CDR2 YYNGEE. The V end lost 3 bases, the J end lost 0 bases, and 13 bases lay between the germline ends. There are 16 residues in the CDR3. The CDR3 loop reads CASSEARRSSGNTIYF. DNA of the CDR3: TGTGCCAGCAGCGAGGCCCGGCGTAGCTCTGGAAACACCATATATTTT.

The chain is built from TRBV5-6 and TRBJ2-2, with 9 bases fitting TRBD2. V trimming: 0 bases; J trimming: 3 bases; junction bases outside the gene matches: 3. The CDR3 consists of 16 residues. Germline values: CDR1 SGHDT, CDR2 YYEEEE. CDR3 in amino acids: CASSLALAGYTGELFF. The CDR3 DNA reads as TGTGCCAGCAGCTTGGCACTAGCGGGTTACACCGGGGAGCTGTTTTTT.

The gene calls are TRBV4-3 and TRBJ2-1, with 9 positions matching TRBD2. Per germline, CDR1 LGHNA and CDR2 YSLEER. This CDR3 spans 19 amino acids. V lost 1 base, J lost 7 bases, and 17 bases stayed unmatched. CDR3 DNA sequence: TGCGCCAGCAGCCAAGGCGGGCTGGGACTAGCTAGAGGTGGGAATGAGCAGTTCTTC. Translation gives CASSQGGLGLARGGNEQFF.

The gene calls are TRBV5-1 and TRBJ2-1; D not certain. This CDR3 is 12 amino acids long. CDR1 and CDR2 (germline): SGHRS, YFSETQ. The V end lost 2 bases, the J end lost 3 bases, and 3 bases lay between the germline ends. The CDR3 nucleotides are TGCGCCAGCAGCTTTAACTACAATGAGCAGTTCTTC. Amino acid sequence: CASSFNYNEQFF.

The V call is TRBV19, the J call TRBJ2-2; 11 bases align to TRBD2. CDR3 length: 17 residues. J lost 4 bases, V lost 3 bases, and 7 bases had no gene match. Germline V gene lookup returns CDR1 LNHDA and CDR2 SQIVND (reference sequence). CDR3 sequence (DNA): TGTGCCAGTAGTATCGGGCTAGCGGGAGGAGGCACCGGGGAGCTGTTTTTT. This gives the protein CASSIGLAGGGTGELFF.